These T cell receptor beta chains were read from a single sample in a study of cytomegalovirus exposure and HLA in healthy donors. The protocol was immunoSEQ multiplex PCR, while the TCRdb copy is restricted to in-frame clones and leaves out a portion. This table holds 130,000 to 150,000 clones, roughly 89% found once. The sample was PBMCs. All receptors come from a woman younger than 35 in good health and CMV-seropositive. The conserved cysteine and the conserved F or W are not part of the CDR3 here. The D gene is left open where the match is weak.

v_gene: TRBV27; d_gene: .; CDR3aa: ASSPRVWETQY
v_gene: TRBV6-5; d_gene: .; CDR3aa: ASGPTGSREY
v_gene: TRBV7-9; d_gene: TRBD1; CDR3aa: ASSLSEDRGIRLGKLF
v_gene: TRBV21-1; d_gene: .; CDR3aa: ASSPGDSYEQY
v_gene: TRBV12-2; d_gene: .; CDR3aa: ASRTQPGLAVICIFYEQY
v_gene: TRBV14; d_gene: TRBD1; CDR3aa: ASSRRTYRGGTDTQY
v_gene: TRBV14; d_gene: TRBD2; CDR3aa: ASSLQGLAVNTGELF
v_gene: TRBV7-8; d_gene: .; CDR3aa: ASSVDRNTEAF
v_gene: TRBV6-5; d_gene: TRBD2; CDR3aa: ASSWGLAGGTGELF
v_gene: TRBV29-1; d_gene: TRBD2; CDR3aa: SLTSASYNEQF
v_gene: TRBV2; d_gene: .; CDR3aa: ASITDIFGTEAF
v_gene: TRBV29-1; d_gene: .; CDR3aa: SVEPTGDYGYT
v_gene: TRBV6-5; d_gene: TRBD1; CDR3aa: ASSSNRGLGAF
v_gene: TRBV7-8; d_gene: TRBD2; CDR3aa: ASSLTASGTDEQY
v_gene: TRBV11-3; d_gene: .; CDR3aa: ASSPSRGPDTQY
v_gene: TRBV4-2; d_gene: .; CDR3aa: ASSQVTDYNEQF
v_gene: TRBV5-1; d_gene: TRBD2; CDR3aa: ASSPGLAVYNEQF
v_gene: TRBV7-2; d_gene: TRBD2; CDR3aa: ASSLVGTSGYRAYEQY
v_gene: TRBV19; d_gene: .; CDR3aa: ASSQFQGSPYEQY
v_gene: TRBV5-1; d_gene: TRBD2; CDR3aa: ASSSASGLYNEQF
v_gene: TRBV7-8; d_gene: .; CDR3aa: ASSLVGGTYEQY
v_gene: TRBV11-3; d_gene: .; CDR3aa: ASSQNRLAYEQY
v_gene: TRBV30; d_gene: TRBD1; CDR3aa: AWSVKGARQPQH
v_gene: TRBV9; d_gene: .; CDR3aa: ASSVDVDSYEQY
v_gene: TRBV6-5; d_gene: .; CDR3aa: ASSYKQAPYEQY
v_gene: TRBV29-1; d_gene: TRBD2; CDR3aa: SGSRGGRGSYNEQF
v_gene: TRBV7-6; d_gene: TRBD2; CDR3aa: ASSLLLSGRDTQY
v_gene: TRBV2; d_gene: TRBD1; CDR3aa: ATRGQVFFGKLF
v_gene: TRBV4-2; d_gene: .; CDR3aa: ASSQEHSGGEKLF
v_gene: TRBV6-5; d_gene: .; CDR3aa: ASSSAGLAKNIQY
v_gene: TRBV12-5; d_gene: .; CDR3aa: ASGGEGSGELF
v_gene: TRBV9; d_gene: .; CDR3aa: ASSPEQGASWYGYT
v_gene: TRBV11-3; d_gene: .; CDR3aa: ASSLDLARTEAF
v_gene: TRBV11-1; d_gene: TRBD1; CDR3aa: ASSSWTGHTEAF
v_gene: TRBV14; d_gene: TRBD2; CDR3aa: ASSQLGGLAGESEQF
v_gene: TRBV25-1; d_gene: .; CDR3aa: ASSENRVLEETQY
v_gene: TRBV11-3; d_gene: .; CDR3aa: ASSGESLRSETQY
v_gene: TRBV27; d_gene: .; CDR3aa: ASSPGTPFNEQF
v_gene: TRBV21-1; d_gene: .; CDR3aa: ASSKALSRNGDYEQY
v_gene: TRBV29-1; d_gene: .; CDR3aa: SLLGFGYT
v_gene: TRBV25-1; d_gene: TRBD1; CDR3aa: ASSEGPGGNTEAF
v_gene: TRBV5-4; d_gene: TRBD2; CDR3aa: ASSLVSGRAETQY
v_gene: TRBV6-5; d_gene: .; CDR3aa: ASSVQETDTQY
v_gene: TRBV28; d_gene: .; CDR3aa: ASSFQSSSTDTQY
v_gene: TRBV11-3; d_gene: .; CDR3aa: ASSSKSRETSSYEQY
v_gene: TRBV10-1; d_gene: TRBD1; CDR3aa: ASSESLRDSSYNEQF
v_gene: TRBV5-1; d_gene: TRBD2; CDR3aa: ASSLRLAGNRDEQY
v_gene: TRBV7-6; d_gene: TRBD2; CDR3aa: ASSLGGGRTDTQY
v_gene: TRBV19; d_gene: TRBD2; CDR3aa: ASSVTSGTNTDTQY
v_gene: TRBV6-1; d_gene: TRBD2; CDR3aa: ASSPGLAFIDTQY
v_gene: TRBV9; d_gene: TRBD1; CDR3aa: ASSIRQGYGYT
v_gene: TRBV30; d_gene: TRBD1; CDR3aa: AWRGQVRAEQY
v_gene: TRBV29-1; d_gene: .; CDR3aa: SVERGLPAGEQY